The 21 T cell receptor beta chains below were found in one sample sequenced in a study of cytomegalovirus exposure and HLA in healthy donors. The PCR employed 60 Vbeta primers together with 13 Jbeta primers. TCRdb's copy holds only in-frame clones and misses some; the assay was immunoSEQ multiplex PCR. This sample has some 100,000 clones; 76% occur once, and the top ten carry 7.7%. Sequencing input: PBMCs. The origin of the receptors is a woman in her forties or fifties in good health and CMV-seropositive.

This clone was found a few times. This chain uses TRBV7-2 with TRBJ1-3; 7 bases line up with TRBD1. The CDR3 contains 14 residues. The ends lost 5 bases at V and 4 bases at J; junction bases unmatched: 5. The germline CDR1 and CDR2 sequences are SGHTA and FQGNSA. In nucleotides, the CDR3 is TGTGCCAGCAGCGCCCGGGACAGAGGAAACACCATATATTTT. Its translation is CASSARDRGNTIYF.

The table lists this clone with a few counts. The CDR3 loop reads CASEDSGYNEQFF. CDR3 bases: TGTGCCAGCGAAGACAGTGGCTACAATGAGCAGTTCTTC. The chain links TRBV5-8 to TRBJ2-1; D perhaps matches TRBD1 (5 bases). The CDR3 contains 13 residues. V was trimmed by 7 bases and J by 3 bases, leaving 11 bases between them. The germline gives CDR1 SGHTS, CDR2 YDEGEE.

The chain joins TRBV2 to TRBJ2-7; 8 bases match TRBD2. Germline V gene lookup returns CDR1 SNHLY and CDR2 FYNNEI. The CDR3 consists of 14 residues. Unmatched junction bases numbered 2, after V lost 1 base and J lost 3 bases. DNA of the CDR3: TGTGCCAGCAGTGAAGAGCGGGGGAACTACGAGCAGTACTTC. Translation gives CASSEERGNYEQYF.

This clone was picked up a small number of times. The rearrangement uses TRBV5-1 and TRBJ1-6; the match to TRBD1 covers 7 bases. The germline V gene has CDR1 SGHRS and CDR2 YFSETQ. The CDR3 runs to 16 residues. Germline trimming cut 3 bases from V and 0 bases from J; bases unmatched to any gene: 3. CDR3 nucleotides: TGCGCCAGCAGCTCTTCAGGGGGCTCCTATAATTCACCCCTCCACTTT. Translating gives CASSSSGGSYNSPLHF.

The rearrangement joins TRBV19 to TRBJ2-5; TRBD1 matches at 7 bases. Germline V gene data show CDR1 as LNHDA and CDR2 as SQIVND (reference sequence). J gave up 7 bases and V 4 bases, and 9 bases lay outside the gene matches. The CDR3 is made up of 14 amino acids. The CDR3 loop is CASSKTGVRGTQYF. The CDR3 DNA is TGTGCCAGTAGTAAAACAGGGGTCAGAGGGACCCAGTACTTC. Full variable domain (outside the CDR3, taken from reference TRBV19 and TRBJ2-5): DGGITQSPKYLFRKEGQNVTLSCEQNLNHDAMYWYRQDPGQGLRLIYYSQIVNDFQKGDIAEGYSVSREKKESFPLTVTSAQKNPTAFYLCASSKTGVRGTQYFGPGTRLLVL.

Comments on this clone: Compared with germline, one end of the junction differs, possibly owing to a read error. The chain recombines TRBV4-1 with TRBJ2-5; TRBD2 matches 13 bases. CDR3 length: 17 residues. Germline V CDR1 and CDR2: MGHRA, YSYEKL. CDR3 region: CASSHGLAGDRLEAQYF. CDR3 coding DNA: TGCGCCAGCAGCCACGGACTAGCGGGAGATAGGCTAGAGGCCCAGTACTTC.

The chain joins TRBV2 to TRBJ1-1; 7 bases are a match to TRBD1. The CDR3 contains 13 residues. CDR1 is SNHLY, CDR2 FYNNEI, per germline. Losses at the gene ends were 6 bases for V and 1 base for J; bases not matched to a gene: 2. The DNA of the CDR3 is TGTGCCAGCAGGACAGGGAGGAACACTGAAGCTTTCTTT. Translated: CASRTGRNTEAFF.

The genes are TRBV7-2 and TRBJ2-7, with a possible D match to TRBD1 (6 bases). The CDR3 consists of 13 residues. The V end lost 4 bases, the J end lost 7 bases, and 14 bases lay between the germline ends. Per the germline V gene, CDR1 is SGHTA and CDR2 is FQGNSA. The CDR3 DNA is TGTGCCAGCAGCTCCGGATGGGGACAAGAGCAGTACTTC. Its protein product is CASSSGWGQEQYF.

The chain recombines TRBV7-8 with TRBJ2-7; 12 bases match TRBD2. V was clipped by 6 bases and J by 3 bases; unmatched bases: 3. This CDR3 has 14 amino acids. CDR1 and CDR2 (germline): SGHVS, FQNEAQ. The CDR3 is CASSLAGGYYEQYF. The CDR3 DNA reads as TGTGCCAGCAGTCTAGCGGGGGGGTACTACGAGCAGTACTTC.

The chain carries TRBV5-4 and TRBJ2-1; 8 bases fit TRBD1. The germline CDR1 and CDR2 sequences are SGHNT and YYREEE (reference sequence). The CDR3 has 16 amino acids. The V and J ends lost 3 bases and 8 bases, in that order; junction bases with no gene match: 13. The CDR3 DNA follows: TGTGCCAGCAGCTCACATAGACAGGGGAAAGGGTATGAGCAGTTCTTC. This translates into CASSSHRQGKGYEQFF.

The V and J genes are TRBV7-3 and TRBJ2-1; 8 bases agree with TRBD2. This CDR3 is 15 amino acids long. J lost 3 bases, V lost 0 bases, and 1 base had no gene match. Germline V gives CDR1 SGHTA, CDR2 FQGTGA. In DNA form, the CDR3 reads TGTGCCAGCAGCTTAACGGGACTAGACTACAATGAGCAGTTCTTC. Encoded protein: CASSLTGLDYNEQFF.

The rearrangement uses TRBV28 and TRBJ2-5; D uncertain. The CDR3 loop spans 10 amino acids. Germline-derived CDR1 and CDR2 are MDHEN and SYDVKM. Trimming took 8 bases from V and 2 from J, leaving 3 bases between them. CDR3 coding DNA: TGTGCCAGCCAACAAGAGACCCAGTACTTC. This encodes CASQQETQYF.

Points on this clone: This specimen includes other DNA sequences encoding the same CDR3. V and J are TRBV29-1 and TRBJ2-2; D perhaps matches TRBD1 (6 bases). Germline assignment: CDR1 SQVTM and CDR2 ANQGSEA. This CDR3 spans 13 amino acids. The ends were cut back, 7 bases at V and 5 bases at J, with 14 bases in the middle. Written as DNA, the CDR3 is TGCAGCGGAACTGGGGGCGATACCGGGGAGCTGTTTTTT. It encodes CSGTGGDTGELFF.

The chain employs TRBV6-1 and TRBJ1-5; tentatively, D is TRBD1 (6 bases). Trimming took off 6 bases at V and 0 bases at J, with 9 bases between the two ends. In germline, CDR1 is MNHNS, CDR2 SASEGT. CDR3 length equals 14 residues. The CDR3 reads CASRTGYSNQPQHF. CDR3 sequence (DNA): TGTGCCAGCAGGACAGGTTATAGCAATCAGCCCCAGCATTTT.

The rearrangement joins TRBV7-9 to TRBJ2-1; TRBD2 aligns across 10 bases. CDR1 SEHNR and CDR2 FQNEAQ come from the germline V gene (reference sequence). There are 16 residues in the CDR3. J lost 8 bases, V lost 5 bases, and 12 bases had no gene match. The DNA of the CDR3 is TGTGCCAGCAGCCCGACCGGGACTAGCGCCTTCGATGAGCAGTTCTTC. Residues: CASSPTGTSAFDEQFF.

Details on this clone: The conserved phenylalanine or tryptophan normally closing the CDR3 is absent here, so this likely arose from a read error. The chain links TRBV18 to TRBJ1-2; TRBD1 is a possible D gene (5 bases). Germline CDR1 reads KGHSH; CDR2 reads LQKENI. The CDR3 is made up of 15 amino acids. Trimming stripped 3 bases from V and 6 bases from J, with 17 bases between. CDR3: CASSPLQGGSDGYTS. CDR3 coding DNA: TGTGCCAGCTCACCGCTCCAGGGTGGGTCCGATGGCTACACCTCC.

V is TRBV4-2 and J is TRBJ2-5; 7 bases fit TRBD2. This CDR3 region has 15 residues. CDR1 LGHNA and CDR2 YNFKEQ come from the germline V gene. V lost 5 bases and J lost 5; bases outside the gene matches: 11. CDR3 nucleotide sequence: TGTGCCAGCAGCGCCCTGAGCGGGGATCAGGAGACCCAGTACTTC. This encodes CASSALSGDQETQYF.

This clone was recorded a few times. The CDR3 loop reads CASSVGGDTGELFF. In nucleotides, the CDR3 is TGTGCCAGCAGCGTAGGGGGGGACACCGGGGAGCTGTTTTTT. The chain links TRBV9 to TRBJ2-2, with D possibly TRBD2 on 6 matching bases. The CDR3 is 14 residues long. Germline V gene lookup returns CDR1 SGDLS and CDR2 YYNGEE. V was trimmed by 0 bases and J by 3 bases, leaving 6 bases between them. Full variable domain (remainder filled in from reference TRBV9 and TRBJ2-2): DSGVTQTPKHLITATGQRVTLRCSPRSGDLSVYWYQQSLDQGLQFLIQYYNGEERAKGNILERFSAQQFPDLHSELNLSSLELGDSALYFCASSVGGDTGELFFGEGSRLTVL.

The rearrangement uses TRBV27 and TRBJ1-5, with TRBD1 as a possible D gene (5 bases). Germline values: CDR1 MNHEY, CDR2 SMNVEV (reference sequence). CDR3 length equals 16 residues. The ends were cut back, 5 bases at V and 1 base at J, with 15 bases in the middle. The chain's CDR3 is CASSIRGDGSNQPQHF. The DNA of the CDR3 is TGTGCCAGCAGTATACGGGGGGACGGAAGCAATCAGCCCCAGCATTTT.

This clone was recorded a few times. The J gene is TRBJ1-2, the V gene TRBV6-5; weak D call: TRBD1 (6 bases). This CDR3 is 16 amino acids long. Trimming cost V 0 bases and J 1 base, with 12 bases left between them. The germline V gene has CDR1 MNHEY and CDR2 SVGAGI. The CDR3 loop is CASSYSPRGVNYGYTF. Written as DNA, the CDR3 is TGTGCCAGCAGTTACTCGCCCAGGGGAGTTAACTATGGCTACACCTTC.

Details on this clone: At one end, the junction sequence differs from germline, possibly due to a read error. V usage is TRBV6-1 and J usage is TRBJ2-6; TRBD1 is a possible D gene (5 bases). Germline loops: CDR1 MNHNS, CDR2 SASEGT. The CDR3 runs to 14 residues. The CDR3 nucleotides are TGTGCCAGCAGGACAGCCTCTGGGGCCAACGGCCTGACTTTC. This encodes CASRTASGANGLTF.